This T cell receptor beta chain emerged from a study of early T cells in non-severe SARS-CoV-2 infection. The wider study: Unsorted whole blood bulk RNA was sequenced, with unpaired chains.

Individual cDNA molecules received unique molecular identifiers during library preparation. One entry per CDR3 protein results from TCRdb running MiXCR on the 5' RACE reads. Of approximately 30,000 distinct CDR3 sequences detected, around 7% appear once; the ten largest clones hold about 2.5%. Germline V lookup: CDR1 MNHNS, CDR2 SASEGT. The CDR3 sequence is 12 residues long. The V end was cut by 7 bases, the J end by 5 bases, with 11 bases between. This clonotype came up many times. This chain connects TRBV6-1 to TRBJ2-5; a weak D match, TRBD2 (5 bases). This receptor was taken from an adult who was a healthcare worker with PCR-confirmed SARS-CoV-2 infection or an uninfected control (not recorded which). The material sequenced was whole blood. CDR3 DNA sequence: TGTGCCAGCACACTAGAGGTCGAGACCCAGTACTTC. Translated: CASTLEVETQYF.